This T cell receptor (beta chain) was captured in a study of blood T cell repertoires in COVID-19. The germline gives CDR1 MGHRA, CDR2 YSYEKL. CDR3 length equals 17 residues. The V segment lost 4 bases and the J segment 0 bases; nucleotides outside the gene matches: 7. How the authors handled the data: Researchers report that nucleated cell counts were estimated from reference gene primer amplification. The table came from immunoSEQ multiplex PCR; TCRdb's copy has only in-frame clones and leaves some out. That table gives V, J and clone size, and the DNA gave D and trimming. The sample includes some 190,000 clones, approximately 85% of them seen just once.

The chain employs TRBV4-1 and TRBJ2-1; 9 positions match TRBD2. Source material: peripheral blood. This clonotype was sampled from a man in his sixties with acute or convalescent COVID-19. The CDR3 loop reads CASSPTGAGGSYNEQFF. As DNA, the CDR3 is TGCGCCAGCAGCCCTACTGGAGCGGGAGGCTCCTACAATGAGCAGTTCTTC.